The entry that follows covers one TCR beta chain sequence. Sequenced by immunoSEQ multiplex PCR; TCRdb stores in-frame clones only, minus some. The sample gives some 52,000 clones, approximately 92% of which show up once; roughly 5% is in the top ten. The data were taken from a study of blood T cell repertoires in COVID-19. The CDR3 length is 14 residues. Germline V gene sequence: CDR1 SGHKS, CDR2 YYEKEE (reference sequence). V lost 6 bases to trimming and J lost 6 bases; unmatched junction nucleotides: 4. The V gene is TRBV5-5, the J gene TRBJ1-6; TRBD1 aligns across 9 bases. The sequence was collected from a man aged 60-69 years with active COVID-19. Input material: peripheral blood. CDR3 in amino acids: CASTLGQGNSPLHF. CDR3 DNA: TGTGCCAGCACCCTGGGACAGGGTAATTCACCCCTCCACTTT.